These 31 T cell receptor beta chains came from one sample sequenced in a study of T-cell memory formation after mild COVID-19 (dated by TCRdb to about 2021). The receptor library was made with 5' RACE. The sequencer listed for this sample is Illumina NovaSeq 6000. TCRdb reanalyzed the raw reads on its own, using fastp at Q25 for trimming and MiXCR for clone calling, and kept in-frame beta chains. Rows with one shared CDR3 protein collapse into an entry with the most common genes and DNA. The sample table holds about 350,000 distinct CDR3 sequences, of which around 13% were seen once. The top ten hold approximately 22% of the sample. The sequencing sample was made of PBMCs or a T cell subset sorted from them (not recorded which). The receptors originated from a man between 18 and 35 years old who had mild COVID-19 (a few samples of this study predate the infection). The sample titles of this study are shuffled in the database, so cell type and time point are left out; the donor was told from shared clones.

DNA for the CDR3: TGCGCCAGCAGCCAAGATTATGGGGGGGCGCTTGGGGAGACCCAGTACTTC. As protein: CASSQDYGGALGETQYF. This rearrangement joins TRBV4-3 to TRBJ2-5; D is perhaps TRBD2 (7 bases). Germline V gives CDR1 LGHNA, CDR2 YSLEER. This CDR3 has 17 residues. Between the trimmed V and J ends, which lost 0 bases and 5 bases, there was a span of 19 bases.

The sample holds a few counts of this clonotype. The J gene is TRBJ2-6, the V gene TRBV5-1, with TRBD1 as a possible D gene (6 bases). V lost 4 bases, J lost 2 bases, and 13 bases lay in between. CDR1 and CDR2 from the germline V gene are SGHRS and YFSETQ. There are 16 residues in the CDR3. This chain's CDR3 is CASSLTQGTGANVLTF. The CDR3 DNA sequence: TGCGCCAGCAGCCTAACGCAGGGGACTGGGGCCAACGTCCTGACTTTC.

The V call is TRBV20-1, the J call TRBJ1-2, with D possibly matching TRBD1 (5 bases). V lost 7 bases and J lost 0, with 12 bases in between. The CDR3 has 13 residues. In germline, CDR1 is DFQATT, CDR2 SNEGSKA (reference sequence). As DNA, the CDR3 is TGCAGTGTGGGGGACGTGGCTAACTATGGCTACACCTTC. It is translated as CSVGDVANYGYTF.

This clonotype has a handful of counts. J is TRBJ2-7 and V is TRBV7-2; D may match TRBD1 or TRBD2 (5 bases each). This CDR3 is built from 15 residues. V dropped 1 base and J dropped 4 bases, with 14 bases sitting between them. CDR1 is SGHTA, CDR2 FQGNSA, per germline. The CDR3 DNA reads TGTGCCAGCAGCTTAGGTGTTAAGAGGGGTTACGAGCAGTACTTC. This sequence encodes CASSLGVKRGYEQYF.

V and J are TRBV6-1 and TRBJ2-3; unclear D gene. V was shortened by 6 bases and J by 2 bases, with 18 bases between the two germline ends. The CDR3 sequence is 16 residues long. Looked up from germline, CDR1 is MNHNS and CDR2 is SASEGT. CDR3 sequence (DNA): TGTGCCAGCAGCCCCGGGCCCTACCGAGACACAGATACGCAGTATTTT. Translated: CASSPGPYRDTDTQYF.

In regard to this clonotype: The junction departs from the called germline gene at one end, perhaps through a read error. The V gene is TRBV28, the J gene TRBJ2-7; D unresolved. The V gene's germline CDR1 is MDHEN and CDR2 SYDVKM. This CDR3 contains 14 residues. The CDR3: CASSLFAVSYEQYF. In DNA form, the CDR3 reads TGTGCCAGCAGTTTATTCGCAGTCTCCTACGAGCAGTACTTT.

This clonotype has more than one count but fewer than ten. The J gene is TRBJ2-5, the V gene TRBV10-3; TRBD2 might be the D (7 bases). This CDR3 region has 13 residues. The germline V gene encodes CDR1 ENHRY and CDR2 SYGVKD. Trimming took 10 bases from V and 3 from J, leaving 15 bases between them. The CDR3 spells CATQGLAEETQYF. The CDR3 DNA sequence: TGTGCCACTCAGGGGCTAGCGGAAGAGACCCAGTACTTC.

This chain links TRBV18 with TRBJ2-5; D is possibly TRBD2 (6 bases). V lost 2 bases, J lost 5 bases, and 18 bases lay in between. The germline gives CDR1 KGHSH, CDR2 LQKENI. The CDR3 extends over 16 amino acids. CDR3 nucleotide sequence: TGTGCCAGCTCACCAGGGACTCGGGGGATGTCGGAGACCCAGTACTTC. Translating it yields CASSPGTRGMSETQYF.

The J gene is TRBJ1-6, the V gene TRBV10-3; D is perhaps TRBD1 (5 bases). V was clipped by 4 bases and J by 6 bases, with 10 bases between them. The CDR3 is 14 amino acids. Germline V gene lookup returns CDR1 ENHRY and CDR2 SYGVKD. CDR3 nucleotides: TGTGCCATCAGTGCACAGGTAGTTAATTCACCCCTCCACTTT. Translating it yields CAISAQVVNSPLHF.

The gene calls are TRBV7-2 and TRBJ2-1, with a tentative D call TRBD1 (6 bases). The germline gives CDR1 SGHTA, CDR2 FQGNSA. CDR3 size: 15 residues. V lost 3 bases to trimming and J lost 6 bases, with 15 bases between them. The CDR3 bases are TGTGCCAGCAGCTTTGCAGGGGCGGAGATCAATGAGCAGTTCTTC. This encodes CASSFAGAEINEQFF.

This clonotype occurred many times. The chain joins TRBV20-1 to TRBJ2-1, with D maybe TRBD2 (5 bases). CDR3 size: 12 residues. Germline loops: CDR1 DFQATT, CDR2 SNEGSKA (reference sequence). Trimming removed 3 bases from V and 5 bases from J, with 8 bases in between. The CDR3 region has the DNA TGCAGTGCTAGGTTCGGGGACAATGAGCAGTTCTTC. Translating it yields CSARFGDNEQFF.

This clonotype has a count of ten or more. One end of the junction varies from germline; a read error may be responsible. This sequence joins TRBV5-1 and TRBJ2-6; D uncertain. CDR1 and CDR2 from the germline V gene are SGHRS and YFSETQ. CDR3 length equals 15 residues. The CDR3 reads CASSLVGSGANVLTF. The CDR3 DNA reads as TGTGCCAGCAGCTTGGTGGGCTCTGGGGCCAACGTCCTGACTTTC.

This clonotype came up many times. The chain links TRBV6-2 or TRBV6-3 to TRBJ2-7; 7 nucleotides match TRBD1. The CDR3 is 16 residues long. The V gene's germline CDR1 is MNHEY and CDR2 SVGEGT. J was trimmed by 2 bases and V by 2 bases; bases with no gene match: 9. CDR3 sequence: CASSYATLGQTYEQYV. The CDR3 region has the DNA TGTGCCAGCAGTTACGCGACCCTGGGACAGACCTACGAGCAGTACGTC.

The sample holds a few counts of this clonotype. The CDR3 nucleotides read TGTGCCAGCAGCCTTATTTACGATCAGCCCCAGCATTTT. Its protein is CASSLIYDQPQHF. V and J are TRBV7-8 and TRBJ1-5; no firm D call. CDR3 length equals 13 residues. V gave up 5 bases and J gave up 5 bases, with 10 bases separating them. Germline V gives CDR1 SGHVS, CDR2 FQNEAQ.

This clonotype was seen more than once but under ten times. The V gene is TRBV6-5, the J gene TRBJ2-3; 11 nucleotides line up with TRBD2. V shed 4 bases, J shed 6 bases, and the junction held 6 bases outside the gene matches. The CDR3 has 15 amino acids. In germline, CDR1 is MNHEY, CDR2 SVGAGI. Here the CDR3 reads CASSFLAGGGDTQYF. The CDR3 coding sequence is TGTGCCAGCAGTTTCCTAGCGGGGGGCGGGGATACGCAGTATTTT.

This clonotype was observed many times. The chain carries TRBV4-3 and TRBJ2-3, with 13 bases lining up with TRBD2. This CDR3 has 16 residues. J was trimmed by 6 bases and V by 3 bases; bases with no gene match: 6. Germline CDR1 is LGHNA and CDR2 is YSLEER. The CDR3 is CASSHETSGGKDTQYF. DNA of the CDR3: TGCGCCAGCAGCCACGAGACTAGCGGGGGGAAGGATACGCAGTATTTT.

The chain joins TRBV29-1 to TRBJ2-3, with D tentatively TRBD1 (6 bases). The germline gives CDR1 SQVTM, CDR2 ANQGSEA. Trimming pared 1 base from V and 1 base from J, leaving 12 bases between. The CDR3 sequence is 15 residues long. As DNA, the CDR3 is TGCAGCGTTGAAGTGCAGGGGTTTGGCACAGATACGCAGTATTTT. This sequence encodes CSVEVQGFGTDTQYF.

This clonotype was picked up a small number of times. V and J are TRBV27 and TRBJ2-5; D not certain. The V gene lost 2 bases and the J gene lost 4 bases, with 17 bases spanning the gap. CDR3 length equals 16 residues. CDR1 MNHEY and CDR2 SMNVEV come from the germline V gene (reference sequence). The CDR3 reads CASSLKAYSPRETQYF. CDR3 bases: TGTGCCAGCAGTTTAAAGGCGTACAGCCCTCGAGAGACCCAGTACTTC.

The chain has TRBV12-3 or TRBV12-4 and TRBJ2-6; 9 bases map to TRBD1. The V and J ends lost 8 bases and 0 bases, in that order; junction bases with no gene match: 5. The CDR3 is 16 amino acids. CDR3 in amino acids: CASFWGQGSGANVLTF. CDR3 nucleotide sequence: TGTGCCAGCTTTTGGGGACAGGGCTCTGGGGCCAACGTCCTGACTTTC.

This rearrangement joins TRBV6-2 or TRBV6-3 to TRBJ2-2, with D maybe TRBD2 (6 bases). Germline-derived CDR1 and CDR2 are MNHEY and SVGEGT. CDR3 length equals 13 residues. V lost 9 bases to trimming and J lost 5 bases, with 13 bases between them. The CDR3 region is CASCLLATGELFF. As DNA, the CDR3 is TGTGCCAGTTGCCTCCTAGCGACCGGGGAGCTGTTTTTT.

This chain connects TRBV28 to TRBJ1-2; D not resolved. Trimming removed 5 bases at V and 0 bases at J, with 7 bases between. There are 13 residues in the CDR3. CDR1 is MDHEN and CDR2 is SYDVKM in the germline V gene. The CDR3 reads CASSTQSNYGYTF. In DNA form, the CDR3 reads TGTGCCAGCAGTACACAGTCTAACTATGGCTACACCTTC.

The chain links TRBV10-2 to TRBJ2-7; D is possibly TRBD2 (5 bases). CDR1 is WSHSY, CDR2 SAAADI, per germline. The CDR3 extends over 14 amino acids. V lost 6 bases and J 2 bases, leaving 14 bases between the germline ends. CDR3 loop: CASRWALGAYEQYF. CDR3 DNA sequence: TGCGCCAGCAGATGGGCCTTGGGAGCCTACGAGCAGTACTTC.

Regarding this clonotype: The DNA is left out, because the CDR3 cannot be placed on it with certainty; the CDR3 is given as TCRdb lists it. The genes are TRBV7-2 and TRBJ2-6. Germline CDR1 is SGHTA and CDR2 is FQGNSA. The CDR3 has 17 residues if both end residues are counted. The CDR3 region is CASSLARWGSGANVLTF.

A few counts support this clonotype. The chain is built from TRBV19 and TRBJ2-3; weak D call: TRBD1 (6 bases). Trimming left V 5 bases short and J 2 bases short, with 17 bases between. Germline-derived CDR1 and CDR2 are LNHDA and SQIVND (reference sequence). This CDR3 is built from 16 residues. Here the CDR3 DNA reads TGTGCCAGTAGTTCCCGTATTACGGGACACACAGATACGCAGTATTTT. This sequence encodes CASSSRITGHTDTQYF.

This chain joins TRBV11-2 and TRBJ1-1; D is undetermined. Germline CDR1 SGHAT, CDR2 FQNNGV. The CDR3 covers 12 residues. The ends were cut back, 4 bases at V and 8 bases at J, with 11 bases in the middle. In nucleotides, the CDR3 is TGTGCCAGCAGCTCGGAGTGGAGGGAAGCTTTCTTT. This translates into CASSSEWREAFF.

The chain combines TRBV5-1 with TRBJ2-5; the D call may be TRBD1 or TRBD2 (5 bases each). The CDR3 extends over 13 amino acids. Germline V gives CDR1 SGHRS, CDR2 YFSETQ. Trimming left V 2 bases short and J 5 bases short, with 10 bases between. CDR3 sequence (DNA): TGCGCCAGCAGCTTCGCAGGGAGTGAGACCCAGTACTTC. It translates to CASSFAGSETQYF.

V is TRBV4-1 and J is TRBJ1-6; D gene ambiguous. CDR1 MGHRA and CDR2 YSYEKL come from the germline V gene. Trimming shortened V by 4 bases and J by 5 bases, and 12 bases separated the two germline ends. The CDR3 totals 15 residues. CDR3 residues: CASSPFSEDNSPLHF. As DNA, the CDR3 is TGCGCCAGCAGCCCGTTTTCTGAGGATAATTCACCCCTCCACTTT.

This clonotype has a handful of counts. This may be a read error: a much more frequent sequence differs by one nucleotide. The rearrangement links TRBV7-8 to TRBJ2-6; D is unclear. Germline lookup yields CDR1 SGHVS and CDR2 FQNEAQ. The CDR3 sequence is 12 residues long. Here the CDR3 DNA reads TGTGCCAGCAGCTCTGGGTCCAACGTCCTGACTTTC. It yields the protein CASSSGSNVLTF.

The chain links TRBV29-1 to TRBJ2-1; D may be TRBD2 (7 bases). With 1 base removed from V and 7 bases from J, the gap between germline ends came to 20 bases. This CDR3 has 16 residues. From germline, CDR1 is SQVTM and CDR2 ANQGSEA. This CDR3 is CSVEGGGTKSVNEQFF. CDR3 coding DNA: TGCAGCGTTGAAGGGGGGGGGACAAAGAGCGTGAATGAGCAGTTCTTC.

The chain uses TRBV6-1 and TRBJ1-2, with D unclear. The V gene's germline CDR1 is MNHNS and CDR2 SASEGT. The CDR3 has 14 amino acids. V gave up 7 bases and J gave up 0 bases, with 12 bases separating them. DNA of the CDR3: TGTGCCAGCACCCTCTTGAGGTCTAACTATGGCTACACCTTC. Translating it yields CASTLLRSNYGYTF.

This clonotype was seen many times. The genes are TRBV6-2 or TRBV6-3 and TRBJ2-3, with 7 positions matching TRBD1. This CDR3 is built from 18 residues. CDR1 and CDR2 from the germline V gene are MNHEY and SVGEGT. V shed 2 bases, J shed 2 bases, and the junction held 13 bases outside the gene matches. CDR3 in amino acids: CASSYPAGRGFYTDTQYF. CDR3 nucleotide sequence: TGTGCCAGCAGTTACCCCGCGGGCAGGGGGTTTTACACAGATACGCAGTATTTT.